This TCR beta chain derives from a study of graft-versus-host responses after intestinal transplantation. Turning to the study itself: Every recipient underwent anti-thymocyte globulin induction, then tacrolimus and steroids for two to three years. Study results and caveats: Researchers found peak circulating GvH clone levels linked to early post-transplant HvG declines. Investigators detected GvH clones in recipient marrow, with some emerging earlier in ileum or blood. Allograft graft-versus-host to host-versus-graft clonal ratios ran high in patients with graft-donor T cell macrochimerism.

Sequencing used immunoSEQ multiplex PCR; TCRdb keeps in-frame clones, though not all of them. The table records about 51,000 clones, around 96% of them present only once. The length of the CDR3 is 15 residues. Germline CDR1 is SGHNT and CDR2 is YYREEE (reference sequence). Trimming left V 4 bases short and J 1 base short, with 14 bases between. This clone was counted a single time. The antigen is undetermined. The source material was unstimulated CD8+ T cells sorted from spleen or lymph node cells, sampled before transplant. The receptor was derived from a human donor who was the organ donor for an intestinal transplant. The chain is built from TRBV5-4 and TRBJ1-1; D possibly corresponds to TRBD1 (5 bases). The CDR3 spells CASSHPAGANTEAFF. Written as DNA, the CDR3 is TGTGCCAGCAGCCATCCCGCCGGGGCGAACACTGAAGCTTTCTTT.